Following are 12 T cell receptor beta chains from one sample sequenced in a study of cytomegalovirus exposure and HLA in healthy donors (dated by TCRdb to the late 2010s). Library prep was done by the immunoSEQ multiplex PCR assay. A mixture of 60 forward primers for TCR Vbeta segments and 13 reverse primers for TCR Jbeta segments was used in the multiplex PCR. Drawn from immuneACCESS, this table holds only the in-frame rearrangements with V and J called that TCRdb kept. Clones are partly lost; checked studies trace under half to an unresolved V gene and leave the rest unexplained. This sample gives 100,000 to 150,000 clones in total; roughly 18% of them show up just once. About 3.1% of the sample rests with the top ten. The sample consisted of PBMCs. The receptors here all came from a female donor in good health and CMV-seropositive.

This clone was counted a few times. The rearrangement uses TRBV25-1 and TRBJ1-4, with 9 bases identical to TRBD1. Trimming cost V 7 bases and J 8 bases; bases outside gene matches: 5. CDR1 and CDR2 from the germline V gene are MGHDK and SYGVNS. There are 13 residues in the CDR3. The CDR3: CASTGQGSEKLFF. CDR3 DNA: TGTGCCAGCACAGGACAGGGGAGCGAAAAACTGTTTTTT.

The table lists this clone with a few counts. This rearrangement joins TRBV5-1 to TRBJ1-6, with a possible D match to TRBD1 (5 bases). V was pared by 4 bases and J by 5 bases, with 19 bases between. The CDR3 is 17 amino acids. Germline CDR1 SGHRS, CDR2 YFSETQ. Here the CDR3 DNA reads TGCGCCAGCAGCCGGAAAACGACAGCAAGAGATAATTCACCCCTCCACTTT. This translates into CASSRKTTARDNSPLHF.

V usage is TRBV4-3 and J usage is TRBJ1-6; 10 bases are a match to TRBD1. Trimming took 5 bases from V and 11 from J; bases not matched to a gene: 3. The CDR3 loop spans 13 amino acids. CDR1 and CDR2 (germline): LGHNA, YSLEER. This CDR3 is CASSLGQGTPLHF. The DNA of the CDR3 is TGCGCCAGCAGCTTGGGACAGGGGACACCCCTCCACTTT.

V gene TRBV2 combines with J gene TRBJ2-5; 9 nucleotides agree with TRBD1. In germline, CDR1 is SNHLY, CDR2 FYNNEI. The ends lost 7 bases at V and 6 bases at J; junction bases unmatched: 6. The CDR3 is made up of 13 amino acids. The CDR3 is CASTDRGDQTQYF. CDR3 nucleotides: TGTGCCAGCACCGACAGGGGGGACCAGACCCAGTACTTC.

CDR3 DNA: TGTGCTAGTGGTTTGGGGACTAGCAGAAACACAGATACGCAGTATTTT. Encoded protein: CASGLGTSRNTDTQYF. V and J are TRBV12-5 and TRBJ2-3; TRBD2 matches at 8 bases. This CDR3 spans 16 amino acids. Per the germline V gene, CDR1 is LGHNT and CDR2 is FRNRAP. V lost 1 base to trimming and J lost 2 bases; unmatched junction nucleotides: 5.

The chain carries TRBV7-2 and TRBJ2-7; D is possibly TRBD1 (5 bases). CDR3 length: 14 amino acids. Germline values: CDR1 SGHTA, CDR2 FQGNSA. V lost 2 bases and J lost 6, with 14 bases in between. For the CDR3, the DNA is TGTGCCAGCAGCTTACAGGGCGGAAGCTCCGAGCAGTACTTC. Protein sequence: CASSLQGGSSEQYF.

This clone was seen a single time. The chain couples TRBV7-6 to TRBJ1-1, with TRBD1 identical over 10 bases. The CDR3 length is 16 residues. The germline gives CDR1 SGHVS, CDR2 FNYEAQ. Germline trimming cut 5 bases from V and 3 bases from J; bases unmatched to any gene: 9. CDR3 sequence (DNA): TGTGCCAGCAGCCTTACGGACAGGGGGGTTCACACTGAAGCTTTCTTT. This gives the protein CASSLTDRGVHTEAFF.

The CDR3 region has the DNA TGTGCCAGCAGCCTACCCGCCAGGCGGAGGGTGAACACTGAAGCTTTCTTT. Its protein product is CASSLPARRRVNTEAFF. The V gene is TRBV4-2, the J gene TRBJ1-1; no clear D gene. The CDR3 is 17 residues long. V lost 4 bases and J 0 bases, leaving 18 bases between the germline ends. Germline V CDR1 and CDR2: LGHNA, YNFKEQ.

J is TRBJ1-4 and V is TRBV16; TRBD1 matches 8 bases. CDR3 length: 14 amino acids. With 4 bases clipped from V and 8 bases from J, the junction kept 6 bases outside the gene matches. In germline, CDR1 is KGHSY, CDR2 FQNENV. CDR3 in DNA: TGTGCCAGCAGCCGCGGACAGGGAGGCGAAAAACTGTTTTTT. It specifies CASSRGQGGEKLFF. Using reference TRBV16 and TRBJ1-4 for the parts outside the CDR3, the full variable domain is GEEVAQTPKHLVRGEGQKAKLYCAPIKGHSYVFWYQQVLKNEFKFLISFQNENVFDETGMPKERFSAKCLPNSPCSLEIQATKLEDSAVYFCASSRGQGGEKLFFGSGTQLSVL.

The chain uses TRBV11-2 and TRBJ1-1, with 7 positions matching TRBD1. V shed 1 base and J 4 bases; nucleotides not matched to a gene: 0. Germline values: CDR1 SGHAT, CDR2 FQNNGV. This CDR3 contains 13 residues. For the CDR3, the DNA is TGTGCCAGCAGCTTAGGACAGGGCACTGAAGCTTTCTTT. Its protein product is CASSLGQGTEAFF.

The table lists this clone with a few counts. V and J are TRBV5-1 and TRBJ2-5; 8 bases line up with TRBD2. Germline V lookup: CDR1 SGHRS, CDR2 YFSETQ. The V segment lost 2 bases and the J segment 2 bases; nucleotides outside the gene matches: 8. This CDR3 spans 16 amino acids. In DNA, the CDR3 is TGCGCCAGCAGCTTTCTGGGCGGGGGGCCTCAAGAGACCCAGTACTTC. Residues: CASSFLGGGPQETQYF.

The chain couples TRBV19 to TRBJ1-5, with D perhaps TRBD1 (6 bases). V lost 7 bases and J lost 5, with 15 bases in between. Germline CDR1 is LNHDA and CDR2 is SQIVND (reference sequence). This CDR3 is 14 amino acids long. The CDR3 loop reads CASTGGGAYQPQHF. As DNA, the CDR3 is TGTGCCAGTACCGGTGGGGGGGCATATCAGCCCCAGCATTTT.